This T cell receptor (beta chain) was sequenced in a study of blood T cell repertoires in COVID-19. The wider study: Sites in the United States, Italy and Spain provided acute and convalescent COVID-19 samples. Nucleic acid was either cDNA or gDNA, and it came from T cells, B-cell-depleted T cells, or PBMCs.

Assay used: immunoSEQ multiplex PCR; TCRdb lists only in-frame clones, some missing. In the table there are just over 95,000 clones, 90% of which are singletons. This CDR3 region has 14 residues. In germline, CDR1 is SEHNR, CDR2 FQNEAQ (reference sequence). The trim removed 4 bases at V and 9 bases at J, leaving 9 bases unmatched. The sequence was obtained from a man between 60 and 75 years old with acute or convalescent COVID-19. Specimen: peripheral blood. The rearrangement joins TRBV7-9 to TRBJ1-1; 9 bases are shared with TRBD1. In nucleotides, the CDR3 is TGTGCCAGCAGCTACGGACAGGGGATGGAGAAAGCTTTCTTT. Protein product: CASSYGQGMEKAFF.